The clone carrying this TCR beta chain was observed once. The antigen remains unidentified. Germline assignment: CDR1 SEHNR and CDR2 FQNEAQ (reference sequence). This CDR3 comprises 15 residues. V gave up 1 base and J gave up 0 bases, with 9 bases separating them. The method was immunoSEQ multiplex PCR; TCRdb's version includes in-frame clones alone and lacks a portion of them. The sample shows around 120,000 clones, about 90% of them seen only once. This specimen comes from a study of T cell responses to AZD1222 COVID-19 vaccine. Study outcomes and limitations: Clonal diversity was possibly underestimated; the donors were predominantly white British and more often female. Across spike, vaccine-associated CD4 TCRs were found, dominant at 160-218 and 743-854. Recipients of two AZD1222 doses showed rising Spike-specific TCR breadth and depth. Repertoire sampling occurred only after the peak T cell response.

This TCR was recovered from an adult in good health. The sequencing here drew on peripheral blood, taken on day 0 of AZD1222 vaccination. The rearrangement joins TRBV7-9 to TRBJ1-2; D gene ambiguous. The CDR3 region is CASSLVGQTNYGYTF. CDR3 coding DNA: TGTGCCAGCAGCTTAGTCGGTCAAACTAACTATGGCTACACCTTC.